This passage covers 13 T cell receptor beta chains from one sample sequenced in a study of cytomegalovirus exposure and HLA in healthy donors. 60 Vbeta and 13 Jbeta primers were used in PCR. The assay was immunoSEQ multiplex PCR, and TCRdb's table has in-frame clones only and misses some. The sample consists of 200,000 to 250,000 clones, over 80% of them appearing once. Sample: PBMCs. Receptors originate from a boy between 2 and 15 years old in good health and CMV-seronegative.

This clone was seen a single time. The chain recombines TRBV6-4 with TRBJ2-7, with 8 positions matching TRBD2. Trimming at V came to 3 bases and at J to 4 bases, leaving 5 bases not matched to a gene. The germline V gene has CDR1 MRHNA and CDR2 SNTAGT. The CDR3 spans 14 residues. The CDR3 coding sequence is TGTGCCAGCAGTGAGACTAGCGAGTCTTACGAGCAGTACTTC. Translated, it gives CASSETSESYEQYF.

The chain joins TRBV30 to TRBJ1-4; D perhaps matches TRBD1 (6 bases). From germline, CDR1 is GTSNPN and CDR2 SVGIG (reference sequence). CDR3 size: 12 residues. As DNA, the CDR3 is TGTGCACATACAGGGAAAAATGAAAAACTGTTTTTT. Translating gives CAHTGKNEKLFF.

J is TRBJ2-5 and V is TRBV2, with TRBD1 identical over 10 bases. V shed 6 bases and J 3 bases; nucleotides not matched to a gene: 4. Germline CDR1 and CDR2: SNHLY and FYNNEI. CDR3 length: 14 residues. CDR3 coding DNA: TGTGCCAGCAGATCCGGGACAGGGGAAGAGACCCAGTACTTC. Its translation is CASRSGTGEETQYF.

The chain carries TRBV29-1 and TRBJ1-1, with no clear D. V was shortened by 1 base and J by 7 bases, with 10 bases between the two germline ends. From germline, CDR1 is SQVTM and CDR2 ANQGSEA. The CDR3 has 12 amino acids. The chain's CDR3 is CSVEGTTLEAFF. The DNA of the CDR3 is TGCAGCGTTGAAGGAACGACACTTGAAGCTTTCTTT.

The chain employs TRBV29-1 and TRBJ2-1, with TRBD2 identical over 7 bases. In germline, CDR1 is SQVTM, CDR2 ANQGSEA. The CDR3 loop spans 14 amino acids. V shed 1 base and J 7 bases; nucleotides not matched to a gene: 7. CDR3 DNA: TGCAGCGTTGAAGCCCGGGGAGCGGGGAATGAGCAGTTCTTC. Translated, it gives CSVEARGAGNEQFF.

This clone was seen a handful of times. CDR3 sequence: CASSSGDYQPQHF. In DNA, the CDR3 is TGTGCCAGCAGCTCAGGGGATTACCAGCCCCAGCATTTT. The chain combines TRBV6-6 with TRBJ1-5, with a possible D match to TRBD1 (6 bases). The CDR3 runs to 13 residues. V lost 6 bases and J lost 7, with 13 bases in between. Germline values: CDR1 MNHNY, CDR2 SVGAGI (reference sequence).

This chain joins TRBV9 and TRBJ1-2, with 7 bases aligning to TRBD1. This CDR3 is 15 amino acids long. The germline V gene has CDR1 SGDLS and CDR2 YYNGEE. V lost 3 bases to trimming and J lost 8 bases; unmatched junction nucleotides: 13. CDR3 region: CASSGPRQGVEGYTF. The CDR3 nucleotides read TGTGCCAGCAGCGGACCAAGACAGGGTGTAGAGGGCTACACCTTC.

On this clone itself: At one boundary the junction diverges from the germline segment, which might be a read error. The chain links TRBV7-7 to TRBJ2-5; TRBD2 aligns across 8 bases. Germline V CDR1 and CDR2: SSHAT, FNYEAQ (reference sequence). CDR3 size: 13 residues. CDR3 residues: CASSMAGGETQYF. Written as DNA, the CDR3 is TGTGCTAGCAGCATGGCGGGGGGTGAGACCCAGTACTTC.

Only one count was recorded for this clone. The junction departs from the called germline gene at one end, perhaps through a read error. The chain recombines TRBV7-7 with TRBJ2-3; unclear D gene. The CDR3 consists of 14 residues. Looked up from germline, CDR1 is SSHAT and CDR2 is FNYEAQ (reference sequence). This CDR3 reads CASSLRQRTDTQYF. Here the CDR3 DNA reads TGTGCTAGCAGCCTGAGACAAAGGACAGATACGCAGTATTTT.

This clone was found once. This chain joins TRBV9 and TRBJ2-2, with D uncertain. CDR3 size: 17 residues. Germline V gene sequence: CDR1 SGDLS, CDR2 YYNGEE. Trimming left V 0 bases short and J 0 bases short, with 12 bases between. CDR3 DNA: TGTGCCAGCAGCGTAGGGCAGGTCGAAGCGAACACCGGGGAGCTGTTTTTT. It is translated as CASSVGQVEANTGELFF.

This clone was found once. This chain connects TRBV11-2 to TRBJ2-5, with TRBD2 matching 10 bases. The trim removed 3 bases at V and 3 bases at J, leaving 4 bases unmatched. Germline lookup yields CDR1 SGHAT and CDR2 FQNNGV. The CDR3 is made up of 15 amino acids. The CDR3 sequence is CASSFPLAGEETQYF. The CDR3, as DNA: TGTGCCAGCAGCTTTCCCCTAGCGGGGGAAGAGACCCAGTACTTC.

This chain connects TRBV19 to TRBJ1-1, with D possibly TRBD1 on 5 matching bases. Germline loops: CDR1 LNHDA, CDR2 SQIVND (reference sequence). Deletions cut 3 bases from V and 5 bases from J, with 13 bases between. The CDR3 spans 14 residues. CDR3 sequence: CASSIVGEGTEAFF. CDR3 sequence (DNA): TGTGCCAGTAGTATCGTTGGGGAGGGGACTGAAGCTTTCTTT.

This clone occurred once. V gene TRBV7-6 combines with J gene TRBJ1-1; 10 bases are shared with TRBD1. The CDR3 spans 16 residues. V shed 5 bases, J shed 3 bases, and the junction held 9 bases outside the gene matches. CDR1 and CDR2 (germline): SGHVS, FNYEAQ. CDR3 sequence: CASSTRDRGVDTEAFF. The CDR3 coding sequence is TGTGCCAGCAGCACCCGGGACAGGGGTGTGGACACTGAAGCTTTCTTT. Together with reference TRBV7-6 and TRBJ1-1, the CDR3 gives the full variable domain: GAGVSQSPRYKVTKRGQDVALRCDPISGHVSLYWYRQALGQGPEFLTYFNYEAQQDKSGLPNDRFSAERPEGSISTLTIQRTEQRDSAMYRCASSTRDRGVDTEAFFGQGTRLTVV.